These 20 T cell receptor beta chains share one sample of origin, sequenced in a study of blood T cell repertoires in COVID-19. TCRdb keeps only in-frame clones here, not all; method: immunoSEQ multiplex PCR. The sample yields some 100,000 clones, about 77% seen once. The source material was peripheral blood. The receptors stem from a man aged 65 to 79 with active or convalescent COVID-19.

For the CDR3, the DNA is TGTGCCAGCAGCCAAGTGGCGGACTATGGCTACACCTTC. It is translated as CASSQVADYGYTF. The gene calls are TRBV3-1 (or the pseudogene TRBV3-2) and TRBJ1-2; no clear D. The CDR3 has 13 residues. Per germline, CDR1 LGHDT and CDR2 YNNKEL (reference sequence). Trimming removed 1 base at V and 3 bases at J, with 6 bases between.

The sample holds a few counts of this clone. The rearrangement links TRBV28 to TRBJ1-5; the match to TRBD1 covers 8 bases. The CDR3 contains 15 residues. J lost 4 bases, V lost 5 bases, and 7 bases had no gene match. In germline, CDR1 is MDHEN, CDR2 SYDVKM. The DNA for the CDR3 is TGTGCCAGCAGTCCGCCTACAGGGGGGAATCAGCCCCAGCATTTT. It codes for CASSPPTGGNQPQHF.

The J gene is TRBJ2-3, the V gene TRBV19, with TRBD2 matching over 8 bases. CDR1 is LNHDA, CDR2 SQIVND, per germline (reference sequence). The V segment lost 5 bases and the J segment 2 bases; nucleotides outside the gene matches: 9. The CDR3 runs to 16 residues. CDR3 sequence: CASSPRSGGLTDTQYF. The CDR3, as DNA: TGTGCCAGTAGTCCGCGGAGCGGGGGTCTCACAGATACGCAGTATTTT.

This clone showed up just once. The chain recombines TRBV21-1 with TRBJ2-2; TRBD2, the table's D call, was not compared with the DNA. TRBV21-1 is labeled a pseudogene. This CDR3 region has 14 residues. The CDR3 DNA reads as TGTGCCAGCAGCAAACGGGGGGGCGGCGGGGAGCTGTTTTTT. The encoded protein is CASSKRGGGGELFF.

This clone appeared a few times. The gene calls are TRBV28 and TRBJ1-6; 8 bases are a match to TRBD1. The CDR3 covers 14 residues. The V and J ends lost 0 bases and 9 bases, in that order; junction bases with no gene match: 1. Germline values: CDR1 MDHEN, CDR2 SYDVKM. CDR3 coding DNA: TGTGCCAGCAGTTTATGGGACAGGGCTTCACCCCTCCACTTT. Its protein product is CASSLWDRASPLHF.

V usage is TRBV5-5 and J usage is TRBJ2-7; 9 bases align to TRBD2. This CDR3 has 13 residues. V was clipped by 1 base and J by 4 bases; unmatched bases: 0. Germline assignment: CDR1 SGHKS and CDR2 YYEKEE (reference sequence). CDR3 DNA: TGTGCCAGCAGCTTGACTAGCGGGTACGAGCAGTACTTC. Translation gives CASSLTSGYEQYF.

Here the CDR3 DNA reads TGTGCCAGCAGCCTCTACGGGGGGGCCCTCCACTTT. Residues: CASSLYGGALHF. The gene calls are TRBV6-6 and TRBJ1-6; D possibly corresponds to TRBD1 (5 bases). The CDR3 runs to 12 residues. CDR1 and CDR2 (germline): MNHNY, SVGAGI (reference sequence). Trimming took off 6 bases at V and 14 bases at J, with 14 bases between the two ends.

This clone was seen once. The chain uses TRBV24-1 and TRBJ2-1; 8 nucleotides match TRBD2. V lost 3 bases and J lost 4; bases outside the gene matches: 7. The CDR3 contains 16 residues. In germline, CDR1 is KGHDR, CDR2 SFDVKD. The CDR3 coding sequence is TGTGCCACCAGTGATAGCCAACTAGCGGTTTACAATGAGCAGTTCTTC. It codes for CATSDSQLAVYNEQFF.

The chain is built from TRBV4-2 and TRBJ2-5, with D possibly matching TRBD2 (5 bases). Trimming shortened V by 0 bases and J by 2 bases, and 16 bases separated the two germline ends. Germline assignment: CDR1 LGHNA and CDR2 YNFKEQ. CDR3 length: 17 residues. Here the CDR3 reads CASSQDERIAGQETQYF. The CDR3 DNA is TGTGCCAGCAGCCAAGATGAGAGGATTGCGGGTCAAGAGACCCAGTACTTC.

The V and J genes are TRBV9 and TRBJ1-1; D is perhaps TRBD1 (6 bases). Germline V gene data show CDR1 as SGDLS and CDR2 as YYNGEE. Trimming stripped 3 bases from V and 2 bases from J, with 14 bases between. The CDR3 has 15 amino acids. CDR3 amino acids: CASSATGLGNTEAFF. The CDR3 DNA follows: TGTGCCAGCAGCGCTACAGGGTTGGGAAACACTGAAGCTTTCTTT.

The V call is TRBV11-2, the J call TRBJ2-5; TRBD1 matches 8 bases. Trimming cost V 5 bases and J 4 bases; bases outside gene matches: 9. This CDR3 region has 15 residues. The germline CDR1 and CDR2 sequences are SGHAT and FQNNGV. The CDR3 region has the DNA TGTGCCAGCAGCCAAGACAGGGGTATCGCAGAGACCCAGTACTTC. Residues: CASSQDRGIAETQYF.

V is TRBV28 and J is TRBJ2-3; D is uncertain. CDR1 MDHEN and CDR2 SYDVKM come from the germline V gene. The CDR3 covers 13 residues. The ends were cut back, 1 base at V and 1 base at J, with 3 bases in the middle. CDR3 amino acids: CASSLLGTDTQYF. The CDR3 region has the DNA TGTGCCAGCAGTTTATTAGGCACAGATACGCAGTATTTT.

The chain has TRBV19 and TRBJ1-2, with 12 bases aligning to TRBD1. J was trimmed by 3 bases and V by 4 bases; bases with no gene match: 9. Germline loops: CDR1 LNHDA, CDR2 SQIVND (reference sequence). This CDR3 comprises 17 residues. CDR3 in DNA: TGTGCCAGTAGTAGAGGGACAGGGGGCGAAGTGGACTATGGCTACACCTTC. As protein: CASSRGTGGEVDYGYTF.

In nucleotides, the CDR3 is TGTGCCAGTAGTCCACAGGGGACAGACGAAGCTTTCTTT. This gives the protein CASSPQGTDEAFF. The rearrangement links TRBV19 to TRBJ1-1, with 7 bases matching TRBD1. Germline V lookup: CDR1 LNHDA, CDR2 SQIVND (reference sequence). The ends lost 5 bases at V and 8 bases at J; junction bases unmatched: 8. The CDR3 covers 13 residues.

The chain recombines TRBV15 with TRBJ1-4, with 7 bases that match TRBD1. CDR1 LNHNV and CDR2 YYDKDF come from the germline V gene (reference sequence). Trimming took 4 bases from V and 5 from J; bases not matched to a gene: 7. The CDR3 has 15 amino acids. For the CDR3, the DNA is TGTGCCACCAGCAATGATAAGGGACAGAATGAAAAACTGTTTTTT. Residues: CATSNDKGQNEKLFF.

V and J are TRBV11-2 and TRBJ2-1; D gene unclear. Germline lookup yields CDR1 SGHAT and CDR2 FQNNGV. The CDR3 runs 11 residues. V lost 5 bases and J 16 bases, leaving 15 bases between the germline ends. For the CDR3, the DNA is TGTGCCAGCAGCACAATAGCAAAACAATTCTTC. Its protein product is CASSTIAKQFF.

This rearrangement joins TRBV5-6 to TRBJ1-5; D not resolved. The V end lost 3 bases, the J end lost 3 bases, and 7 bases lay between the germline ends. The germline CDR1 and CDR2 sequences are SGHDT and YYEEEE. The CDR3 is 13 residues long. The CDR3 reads CASSSGFNQPQHF. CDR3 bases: TGTGCCAGCAGCTCAGGTTTCAATCAGCCCCAGCATTTT.

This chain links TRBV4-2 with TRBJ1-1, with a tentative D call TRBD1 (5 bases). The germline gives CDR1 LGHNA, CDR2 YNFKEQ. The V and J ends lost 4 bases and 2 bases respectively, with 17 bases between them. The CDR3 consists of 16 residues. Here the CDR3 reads CASSRPGFEDNTEAFF. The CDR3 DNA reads TGTGCCAGCAGCCGTCCAGGGTTCGAGGATAACACTGAAGCTTTCTTT.

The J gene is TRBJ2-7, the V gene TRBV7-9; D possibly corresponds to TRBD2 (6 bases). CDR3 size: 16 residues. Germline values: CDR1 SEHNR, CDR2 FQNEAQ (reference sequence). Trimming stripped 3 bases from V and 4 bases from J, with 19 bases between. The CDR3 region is CASSLVPGGKVYEQYF. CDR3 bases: TGTGCCAGCAGCTTGGTCCCTGGAGGGAAAGTGTACGAGCAGTACTTC.

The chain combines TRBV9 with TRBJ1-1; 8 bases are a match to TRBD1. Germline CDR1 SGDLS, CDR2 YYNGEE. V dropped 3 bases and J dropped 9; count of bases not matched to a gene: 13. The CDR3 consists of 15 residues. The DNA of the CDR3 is TGTGCCAGCAGCGCAGACCTTGGACAGGGTGGGAAAGCTTTCTTT. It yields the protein CASSADLGQGGKAFF.